A selection of T cell receptor beta chains follows, all from one sample in a study of shared clonotypes between healthy human individuals. The data were produced by immunoSEQ multiplex PCR, yet TCRdb's version contains in-frame clones alone and is incomplete. Here the sample spans around 1.9 million clones, around 93% being singletons. Sequencing was carried out using naive CD8+ T cells from PBMCs. All receptors derive from a young man in good health. Some clones in this sample may be carry-over from other donors' samples. The CDR3 runs from the conserved cysteine through the conserved F or W. The order of the fields is V gene, CDR3 protein.

TRBV29-1	CSVLINEQFF
TRBV25-1	CASGIPGPSGSEQFF
TRBV5-1	CASSPVISDNEQFF
TRBV19	CASSLTGQGAYEQYF
TRBV6-6	CASTGTSGSYEQYF
TRBV19	CASSPGSFREQYF
TRBV12-5	CASGQGQGATYGYTF
TRBV29-1	CSARPLSSYNERFF
TRBV21-1	CASSKGPGNTIYF
TRBV7-9	CASQDQAEAFF
TRBV11-2	CASSPTPQRSEQYF
TRBV19	CASSTGPSSYEQYF
TRBV27	CASSLSGTGAYEQYF
TRBV28	CASSFLPGETQYF
TRBV13	CASSLPLGDRASGNTIYF
TRBV14	CASSQEWGYLNTGELFF
TRBV7-2	CASSSPKLAGVIYEQYF
TRBV2	CASSEGQGLVQPQHF
TRBV7-9	CASSRPGAGLTDTQYF
TRBV7-6	CASSGLAGPYEQYF
TRBV4-1	CASSQPPRVIGNYENTGELFF
TRBV7-9	CASSLVTSGGEQYF
TRBV15	CATSRREGQWNNEQFF
TRBV7-2	CASSLDKASGGYEQYF
TRBV13	CAGSARQDDNEQFF
TRBV28	CASSSPRTGGGNIQYF
TRBV4-1	CASSQDPTGYEQYF
TRBV10-3	CAISDPSDTYEQYF
TRBV10-2	CASSETLGAGGKLFF
TRBV27	CASSPGQGHYGYTF
TRBV15	CATSPGTSFSLANTGELFF
TRBV29-1	CSVLVINGYTF
TRBV28	CASSSSYRDRVPIASLYEQYF
TRBV19	CASSFITGVAGELFF